The TCR beta chain described here comes from a study of cytomegalovirus exposure and HLA in healthy donors. Study outcomes and limitations: Trimming of TCR beta V- and J-genes showed a link, identified in a later analysis, to a missense DCLRE1C variant. Several of the most significant clusters were apparently associated with common viral pathogens in a later analysis. Among the sequence variants, a highly shared cluster was likely an artifact of sequencing. The study recorded 164 TCR beta chains that were cytomegalovirus-associated.

On this clone itself: What it recognizes is unknown.

The CDR3 has 13 residues. Germline V CDR1 and CDR2: SEHNR, FQNEAQ (reference sequence). V lost 5 bases, J lost 4 bases, and 11 bases lay in between. Primers for the PCR totalled 60 Vbeta and 13 Jbeta. Sequencing used immunoSEQ multiplex PCR; TCRdb keeps in-frame clones, though not all of them. The table records about 140,000 clones, 70% to 80% of them present only once. The receptor was derived from a woman aged 50 to 65 in good health and CMV-seronegative. The sample taken for sequencing was PBMCs. This chain connects TRBV7-9 to TRBJ1-2; the D gene is possibly TRBD1 (6 bases). The CDR3 region is CASSTRDIYGYTF. The CDR3 bases are TGTGCCAGCAGCACCCGGGACATCTATGGCTACACCTTC. Looking up the rest from reference TRBV7-9 and TRBJ1-2 gives the full variable domain: DTGVSQNPRHKITKRGQNVTFRCDPISEHNRLYWYRQTLGQGPEFLTYFQNEAQLEKSRLLSDRFSAERPKGSFSTLEIQRTEQGDSAMYLCASSTRDIYGYTFGSGTRLTVV.